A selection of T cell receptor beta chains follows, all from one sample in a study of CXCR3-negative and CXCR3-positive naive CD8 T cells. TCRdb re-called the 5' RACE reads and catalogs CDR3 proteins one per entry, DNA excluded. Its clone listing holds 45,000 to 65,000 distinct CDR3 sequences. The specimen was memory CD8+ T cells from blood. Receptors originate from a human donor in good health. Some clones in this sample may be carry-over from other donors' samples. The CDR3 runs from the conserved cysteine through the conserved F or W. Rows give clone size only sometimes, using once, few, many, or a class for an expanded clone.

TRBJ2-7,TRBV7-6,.,CASSFDRVNEQYF
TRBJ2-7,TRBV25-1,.,CASTSAYEQYF
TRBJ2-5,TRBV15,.,CATSRHRDRVTETQYF
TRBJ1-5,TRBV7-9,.,CASSGGVRQPQHF
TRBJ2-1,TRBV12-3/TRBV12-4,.,CASRSVEGFMNEQFF
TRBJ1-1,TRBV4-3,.,CASSLYQLNTEAFF
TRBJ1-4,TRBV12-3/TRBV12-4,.,CASSRGLEKLFF
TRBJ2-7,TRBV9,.,CASSVDPSYEQYF
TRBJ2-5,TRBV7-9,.,CASSSNRHQETQYF
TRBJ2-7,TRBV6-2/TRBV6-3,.,CATKTGSNEQYF
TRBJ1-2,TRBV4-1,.,CASTPGRGSYGYTF
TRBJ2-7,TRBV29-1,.,CSVGQATSYEQYF
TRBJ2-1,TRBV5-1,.,CASFPHPRYNEQFF
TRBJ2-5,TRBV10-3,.,CAIGLADQETQYF
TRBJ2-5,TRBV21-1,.,CASSKAGAFWSQYF
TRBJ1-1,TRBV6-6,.,CATPGHTEAFF
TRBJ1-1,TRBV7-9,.,CASRAGFADTEAFF
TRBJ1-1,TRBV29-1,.,CSVGQGYDTEAFF
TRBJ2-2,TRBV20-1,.,CSARDFEGQGSGELFF
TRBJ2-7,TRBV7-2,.,CASSTPDRETYEQYF
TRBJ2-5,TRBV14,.,CASSHGRGQETQYF
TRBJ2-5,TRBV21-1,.,CASSLHYRDRGQETQYF
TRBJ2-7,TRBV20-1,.,CSARSGQYERYF
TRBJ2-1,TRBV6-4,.,CASSDSRLAASNEQFF
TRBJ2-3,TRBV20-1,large,CSAIPTTVSTDTQYF
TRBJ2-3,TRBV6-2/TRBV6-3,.,CASSWFRDLTDTQYF
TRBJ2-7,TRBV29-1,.,CSVEGTGGYEQYF
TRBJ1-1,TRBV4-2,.,CASSQDVPGQPTEAFF
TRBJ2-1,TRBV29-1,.,CSATWGGDYNEQFF
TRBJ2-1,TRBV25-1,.,CASSDDNEQFF
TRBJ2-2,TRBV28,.,CASSSWTRDSTGELFF
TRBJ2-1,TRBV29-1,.,CSVEHETSSYNEQFF
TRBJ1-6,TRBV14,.,CASSPNVGSPLHF
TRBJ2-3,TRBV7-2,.,CASSFGLAGGPSTDTQYF
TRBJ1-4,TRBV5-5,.,CASSAAGTSATNEKLFF
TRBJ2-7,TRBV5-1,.,CASSLARQGPSEQYF
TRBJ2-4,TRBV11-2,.,CASSLVRGSSNIQYF
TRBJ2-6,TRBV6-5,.,CASSGGSLSGANVLTF
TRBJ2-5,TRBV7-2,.,CASSSSHWGYQETQYF
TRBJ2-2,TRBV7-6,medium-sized,CASRGQATTGELFF
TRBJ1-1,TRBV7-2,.,CASSLRGIWDTEAFF
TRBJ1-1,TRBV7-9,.,CASSLEGSGLTPRDTEAFF
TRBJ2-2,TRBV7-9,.,CASSRLAGENTGELFF
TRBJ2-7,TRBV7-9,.,CASSTPGAGQNYEQYF
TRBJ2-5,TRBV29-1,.,CSVERGETQYF
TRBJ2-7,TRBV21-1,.,CASSVGLASYEQYF
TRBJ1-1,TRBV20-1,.,CSARERTGLTYEAFF
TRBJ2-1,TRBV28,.,CASSLGWTSGSYEQFF
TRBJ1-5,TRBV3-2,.,CASSQECPMNQPQHF
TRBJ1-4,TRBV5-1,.,CASRFGGEKLFF
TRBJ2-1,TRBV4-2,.,CASSQDLRTSGAEQFF
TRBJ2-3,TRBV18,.,CASSPPGLSDTQYF